These T cell receptor beta chains were read from a single sample in a study of CD8 T cells in ankylosing spondylitis. TCRdb processed the 5' RACE reads anew with MiXCR; each CDR3 protein has one entry. The profile covers some 130,000 distinct CDR3 sequences, with approximately 9.9% appearing a single time and approximately 3.5% taken by the ten largest. The sequenced sample was blood, either unsorted or a sorted T cell fraction (not recorded which). These receptors all come from a male donor with ankylosing spondylitis or in good health (not recorded which). Each CDR3 is given with its conserved first and last residue. A D gene is named only where the DNA matches it firmly. Size tells how often a clone was seen (once, few, many) or the class of an expanded clone, and some rows leave it out.

V gene	clone size	D gene	J gene	CDR3 DNA	CDR3 protein
TRBV5-1	.	TRBD2	TRBJ2-1	TGCGCCAGCAGCCGGACGGGACTAGCGGGAGTGAGGGATGAGCAGTTCTTC	CASSRTGLAGVRDEQFF
TRBV12-3/TRBV12-4	.	.	TRBJ2-5	TGTGCCAGCAGTACCCTAGCAGGTCGTTGGGAGACCCAGTACTTC	CASSTLAGRWETQYF
TRBV29-1	.	TRBD1	TRBJ1-2	TGCAGCGTTGACTATTCTCGACAGGGGCGGAGAGATGGCTACACCTTC	CSVDYSRQGRRDGYTF
TRBV6-1	many	.	TRBJ2-3	TGTGCCAGCAGCCACTGGTCAGCGCAAAGGAACACAGATACGCAGTATTTT	CASSHWSAQRNTDTQYF
TRBV6-2/TRBV6-3	many	.	TRBJ2-1	TGTGCCAGCAGCCTCACAGGATACAATGAGCAGTTCTTC	CASSLTGYNEQFF
TRBV20-1	many	.	TRBJ2-5	TGCAGTGCCAGCACAATCCAAGAGACCCAGTACTTC	CSASTIQETQYF
TRBV5-6	many	TRBD2	TRBJ2-3	TGTGCCAGCAGCACCCCTAGCGGGATAGATACGCAGTATTTT	CASSTPSGIDTQYF
TRBV6-5	many	.	TRBJ1-2	TGTGCCAGCAGTTACTCAGACCCGGACATTAACTATGGCTACACCTTC	CASSYSDPDINYGYTF
TRBV5-1	.	.	TRBJ2-6	TGCGCCAGCAGCTGGGACCTCTCTGGGGCCAACGTCCTGACTTTC	CASSWDLSGANVLTF
TRBV20-1	.	.	TRBJ2-7	TGCAGTGCTAGATCCTGGGAGGGACAACAATTCGAGCAGTACTTC	CSARSWEGQQFEQYF
TRBV15	.	.	TRBJ2-6	TGTGCCACCAGCAGAGGAACAACTGGGGCCAACGTCCTGACTTTC	CATSRGTTGANVLTF
TRBV12-3/TRBV12-4	.	TRBD1	TRBJ2-1	TGTGCCAGCAGTCCTCGGACAGGACACAATGAGCAGTTCTTC	CASSPRTGHNEQFF
TRBV14	few	.	TRBJ2-7	TGTGCCAGCAGCCAAGATCCCACTGGGAGCCACTACGAGCAGTACTTC	CASSQDPTGSHYEQYF
TRBV7-2	.	TRBD1	TRBJ1-3	TGTGCCAGCAGCAAGTACAGGGGCACAAACTCTGGAAACACCATATATTTT	CASSKYRGTNSGNTIYF
TRBV6-5	many	.	TRBJ2-5	TGTGCCAGTACGGGGAGAAGAGAGACCCAGTACTTC	CASTGRRETQYF
TRBV7-9	many	.	TRBJ2-2	TGTGCCAGCAGCCCTGAAGGGGAGCTGTTTTTT	CASSPEGELFF
TRBV20-1	many	.	TRBJ2-3	TGCAGTGCTTATAGAGATACGCAGTATTTT	CSAYRDTQYF
TRBV11-2	many	.	TRBJ2-3	TGTGCCAGCAGCCCCCGTCAGGGGTACGATACGCAGTATTTT	CASSPRQGYDTQYF
TRBV3-1	many	.	TRBJ2-5	TGTGCCAGCAGCCAAGTCGGGCAGCGCGGGGAGACCCAGTACTTC	CASSQVGQRGETQYF
TRBV5-1	many	.	TRBJ2-3	TGCGCCAGCAGCCCCAGATACTCAGGGTCGGTCACAGATACGCAGTATTTT	CASSPRYSGSVTDTQYF
TRBV6-5	.	.	TRBJ2-3	TGTGCCAGCAGTTACCGACCAGGGACTAGCACAGATACGCAGTATTTT	CASSYRPGTSTDTQYF
TRBV15	many	.	TRBJ1-1	TGTGCCACCAGCAGAGACGCAGGGTCTGAAGCTTTCTTT	CATSRDAGSEAFF
TRBV11-2	many	.	TRBJ1-1	TGTGCCAGCAGCTTAGGGGCAGGGGACACTGAAGCTTTCTTT	CASSLGAGDTEAFF
TRBV19	.	.	TRBJ1-1	TGTGCCAGTAGTTCGCGGCCGAACACTGAACCTTTCTTT	CASSSRPNTEPFF
TRBV7-2	many	.	TRBJ2-3	TGTGCCAGCAGCTTGGATTGGGTAGCGGATACGCAGTATTTT	CASSLDWVADTQYF
TRBV20-1	few	.	TRBJ2-5	TGCAGTGCTAGCCCGGGGGCGAGAGAGACCCAGTACTTC	CSASPGARETQYF
TRBV6-5	many	.	TRBJ2-2	TGTGCCAGCAGTTCGACACTCGCGAACACCGGGGAGCTGTTTTTT	CASSSTLANTGELFF
TRBV12-3/TRBV12-4	few	.	TRBJ2-2	TGTGCCAGCACCAACCCGGGTCCTGGAGGCACCGGGGAGCTGTTTTTT	CASTNPGPGGTGELFF